Detailed here is one T cell receptor beta chain. Its specificity is unknown. V was pared by 2 bases and J by 3 bases, with 14 bases between. The CDR3 totals 15 residues. Germline V gene data show CDR1 as SGHRS and CDR2 as YFSETQ. These data originate in a study of long-term antiretroviral therapy in people with HIV. Overall study context: It was about a decade before the 2015 immediate-ART recommendation that the earliest samples were taken. Study-wide results and limits: ART-treated samples gained diversity yet remained below transplant donor controls. Missing from the dataset were any data on ART adherence, viral resistance or therapy changes.

Researchers ran immunoSEQ v3.0 at survey level. Data came from immunoSEQ multiplex PCR; TCRdb stores just in-frame clones and leaves some out. The repertoire holds about 25,000 clones, with roughly 80% as singletons. Ahead of DNA extraction, samples held roughly 1-11 million cryopreserved PBMC each. The clonotype originates from a man aged 50 to 59 with HIV. This specimen consisted of unsorted PBMCs, obtained 2.9 years after starting antiretroviral therapy. This rearrangement joins TRBV5-1 to TRBJ1-2, with D perhaps TRBD1 (6 bases). This CDR3 reads CASSFTGSGDYGYTF. CDR3 in DNA: TGCGCCAGCAGCTTTACAGGGTCGGGCGACTATGGCTACACCTTC. Full variable domain (missing parts from reference TRBV5-1 and TRBJ1-2): KAGVTQTPRYLIKTRGQQVTLSCSPISGHRSVSWYQQTPGQGLQFLFEYFSETQRNKGNFPGRFSGRQFSNSRSEMNVSTLELGDSALYLCASSFTGSGDYGYTFGSGTRLTVV.